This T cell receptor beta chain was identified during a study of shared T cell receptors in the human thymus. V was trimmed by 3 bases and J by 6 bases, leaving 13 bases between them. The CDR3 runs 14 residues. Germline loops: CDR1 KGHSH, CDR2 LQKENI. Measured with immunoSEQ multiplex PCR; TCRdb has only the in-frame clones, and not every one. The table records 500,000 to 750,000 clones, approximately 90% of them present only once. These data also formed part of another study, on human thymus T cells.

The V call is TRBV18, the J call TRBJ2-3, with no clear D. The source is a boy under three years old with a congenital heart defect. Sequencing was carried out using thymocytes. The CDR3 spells CASSPTELGDTQYF. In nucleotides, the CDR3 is TGTGCCAGCTCACCTACGGAGTTGGGTGATACGCAGTATTTT.